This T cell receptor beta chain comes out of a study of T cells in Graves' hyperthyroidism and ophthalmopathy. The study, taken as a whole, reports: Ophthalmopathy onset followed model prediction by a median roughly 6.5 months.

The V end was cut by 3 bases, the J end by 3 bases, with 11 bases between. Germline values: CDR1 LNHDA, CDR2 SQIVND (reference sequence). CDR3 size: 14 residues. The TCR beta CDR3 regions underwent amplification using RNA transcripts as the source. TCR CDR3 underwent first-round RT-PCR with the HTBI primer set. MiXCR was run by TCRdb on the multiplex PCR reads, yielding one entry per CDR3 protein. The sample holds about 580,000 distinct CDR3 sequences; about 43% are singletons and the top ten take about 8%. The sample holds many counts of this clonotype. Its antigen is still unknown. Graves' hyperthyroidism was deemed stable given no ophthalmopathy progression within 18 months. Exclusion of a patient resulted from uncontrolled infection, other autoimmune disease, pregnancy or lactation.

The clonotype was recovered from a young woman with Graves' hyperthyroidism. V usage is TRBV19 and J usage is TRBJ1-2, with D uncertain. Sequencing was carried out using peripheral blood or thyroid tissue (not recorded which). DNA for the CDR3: TGTGCCAGTAGTATCCACAATAATCACTATGGCTACACCTTC. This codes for CASSIHNNHYGYTF.